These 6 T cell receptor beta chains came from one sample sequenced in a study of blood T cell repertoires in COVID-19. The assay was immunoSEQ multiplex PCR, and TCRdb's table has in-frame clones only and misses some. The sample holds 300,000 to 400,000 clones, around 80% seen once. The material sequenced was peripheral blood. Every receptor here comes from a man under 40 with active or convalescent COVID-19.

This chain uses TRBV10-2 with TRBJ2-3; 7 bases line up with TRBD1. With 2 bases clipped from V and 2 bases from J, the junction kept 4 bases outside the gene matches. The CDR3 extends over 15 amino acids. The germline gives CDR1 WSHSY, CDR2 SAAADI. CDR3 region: CASSERGQHTDTQYF. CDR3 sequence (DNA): TGCGCCAGCAGTGAGAGGGGACAGCACACAGATACGCAGTATTTT.

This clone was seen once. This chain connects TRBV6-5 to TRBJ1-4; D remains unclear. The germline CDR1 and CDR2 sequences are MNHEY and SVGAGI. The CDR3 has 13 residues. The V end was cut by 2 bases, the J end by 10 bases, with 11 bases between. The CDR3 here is CASSYGEGGKLFF. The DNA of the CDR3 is TGTGCCAGCAGTTACGGAGAGGGTGGAAAACTGTTTTTT.

Here the CDR3 reads CASSFGREVFNEQFF. The CDR3 DNA reads as TGTGCCAGCAGCTTTGGCAGAGAGGTTTTCAATGAGCAGTTCTTC. The chain joins TRBV11-3 to TRBJ2-1; D is ambiguous. The CDR3 is 15 amino acids. Germline V lookup: CDR1 SGHNT, CDR2 YENEEA. V was clipped by 3 bases and J by 6 bases, with 15 bases between them.

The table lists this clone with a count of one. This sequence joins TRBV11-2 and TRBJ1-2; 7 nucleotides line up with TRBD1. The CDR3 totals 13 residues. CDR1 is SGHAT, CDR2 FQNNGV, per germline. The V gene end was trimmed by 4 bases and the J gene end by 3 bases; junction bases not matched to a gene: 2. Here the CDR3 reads CASSWDRDYGYTF. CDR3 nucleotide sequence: TGTGCCAGCAGCTGGGACAGAGACTATGGCTACACCTTC. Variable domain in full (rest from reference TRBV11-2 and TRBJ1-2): EAGVAQSPRYKIIEKRQSVAFWCNPISGHATLYWYQQILGQGPKLLIQFQNNGVVDDSQLPKDRFSAERLKGVDSTLKIQPAKLEDSAVYLCASSWDRDYGYTFGSGTRLTVV.

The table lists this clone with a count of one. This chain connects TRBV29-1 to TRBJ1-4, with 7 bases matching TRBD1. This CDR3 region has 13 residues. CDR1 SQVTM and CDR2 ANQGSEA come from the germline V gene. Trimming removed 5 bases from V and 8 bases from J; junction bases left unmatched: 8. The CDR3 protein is CSVRHRDREKLFF. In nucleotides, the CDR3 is TGCAGCGTTCGGCACCGGGACAGAGAAAAACTGTTTTTT.

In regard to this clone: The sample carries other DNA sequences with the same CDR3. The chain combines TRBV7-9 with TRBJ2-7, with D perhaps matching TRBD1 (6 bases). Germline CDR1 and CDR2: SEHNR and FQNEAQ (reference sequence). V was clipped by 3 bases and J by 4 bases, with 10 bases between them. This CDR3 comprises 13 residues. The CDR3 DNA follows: TGTGCCAGCAGCTTGGCAAGGGGGTACGAGCAGTACTTC. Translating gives CASSLARGYEQYF.